The 23 T cell receptor beta chains given below trace back to one sample, sequenced in a study of PD-L1 blockade in urothelial cancer. Time point described: peripheral blood 6 weeks after treatment start. The assay was immunoSEQ multiplex PCR, and TCRdb's table has in-frame clones only and misses some. Of more than 95,000 clones listed, roughly 91% are singletons. Source: PBMCs, taken around atezolizumab (anti-PD-L1) treatment. These receptors came from a man aged 55 to 69 with urothelial cancer.

The chain uses TRBV28 and TRBJ1-2; TRBD1 is a possible D gene (5 bases). The CDR3 runs to 13 residues. In germline, CDR1 is MDHEN, CDR2 SYDVKM. V was clipped by 8 bases and J by 4 bases, with 14 bases between them. This CDR3 is CASGFQGFYGYTF. CDR3 sequence (DNA): TGTGCCAGCGGCTTCCAGGGTTTCTATGGCTACACCTTC.

The chain employs TRBV7-2 and TRBJ1-2; the D is unclear. Trimming pared 1 base from V and 5 bases from J, leaving 11 bases between. Germline CDR1 is SGHTA and CDR2 is FQGNSA. The CDR3 spans 14 residues. This CDR3 reads CASSLDSSGYGYTF. The CDR3 DNA reads as TGTGCCAGCAGCTTAGACAGCTCTGGGTATGGCTACACCTTC.

This clone was found once. V gene TRBV21-1 combines with J gene TRBJ2-7; no check of the table's D call, TRBD2, against the DNA was made. TRBV21-1 is a recognized pseudogene. There are 9 residues in the CDR3. The CDR3 sequence: CASGGGGHF. The DNA for the CDR3 is TGTGCCAGCGGCGGAGGAGGGCACTTC.

The chain combines TRBV5-1 with TRBJ1-3, with TRBD1 identical over 7 bases. Per germline, CDR1 SGHRS and CDR2 YFSETQ. The CDR3 sequence is 14 residues long. With 4 bases clipped from V and 2 bases from J, the junction kept 3 bases outside the gene matches. CDR3 in amino acids: CASSPGTAGNTIYF. CDR3 coding DNA: TGCGCCAGCAGCCCCGGGACAGCTGGAAACACCATATATTTT.

This chain joins TRBV4-3 and TRBJ2-1; weak D call: TRBD2 (5 bases). The ends were cut back, 0 bases at V and 4 bases at J, with 13 bases in the middle. The CDR3 length is 16 residues. Germline lookup yields CDR1 LGHNA and CDR2 YSLEER. The CDR3 spells CASSQDRTSPYNEQFF. For the CDR3, the DNA is TGCGCCAGCAGCCAAGATCGGACTTCTCCTTACAATGAGCAGTTCTTC.

V and J are TRBV18 and TRBJ2-3; unclear D gene. Trimming shortened V by 3 bases and J by 2 bases, and 12 bases separated the two germline ends. Germline CDR1 and CDR2: KGHSH and LQKENI. This CDR3 comprises 15 residues. The CDR3 loop is CASSPTASSTDTQYF. Written as DNA, the CDR3 is TGTGCCAGCTCACCCACAGCCTCCTCCACAGATACGCAGTATTTT. The whole variable domain, remainder taken from reference TRBV18 and TRBJ2-3, is NAGVMQNPRHLVRRRGQEARLRCSPMKGHSHVYWYRQLPEEGLKFMVYLQKENIIDESGMPKERFSAEFPKEGPSILRIQQVVRGDSAAYFCASSPTASSTDTQYFGPGTRLTVL.

The gene calls are TRBV5-5 and TRBJ1-4; D not certain. CDR3 length: 15 residues. Trimming removed 0 bases from V and 10 bases from J, with 16 bases in between. Germline assignment: CDR1 SGHKS and CDR2 YYEKEE (reference sequence). In DNA, the CDR3 is TGTGCCAGCAGCTTGGCCGGGAGGGAGGTCGGAAAACTGTTTTTT. Protein: CASSLAGREVGKLFF.

V is TRBV6-1 and J is TRBJ1-2; 7 nucleotides line up with TRBD1. The germline V gene encodes CDR1 MNHNS and CDR2 SASEGT. The CDR3 consists of 13 residues. The J segment lost 2 bases and the V segment lost 6 bases, leaving 3 bases of the junction unmatched. Here the CDR3 DNA reads TGTGCCAGCAGCCAGGGGGAGAACTATGGCTACACCTTC. Encoded protein: CASSQGENYGYTF.

This rearrangement joins TRBV9 to TRBJ2-3, with D possibly TRBD2 on 5 matching bases. Germline V lookup: CDR1 SGDLS, CDR2 YYNGEE. The CDR3 loop spans 16 amino acids. Trimming removed 4 bases at V and 3 bases at J, with 18 bases between. The CDR3 bases are TGTGCCAGCAGCACCCTATTGGGAGTTCGTACAGATACGCAGTATTTT. Its protein is CASSTLLGVRTDTQYF.

V gene TRBV11-2 combines with J gene TRBJ2-7; D perhaps matches TRBD1 (6 bases). The germline CDR1 and CDR2 sequences are SGHAT and FQNNGV. V was clipped by 4 bases and J by 7 bases, with 14 bases between them. This CDR3 spans 13 amino acids. For the CDR3, the DNA is TGTGCCAGCAGCTCCAGGACAGATTCTGAGCAGTACTTC. Residues: CASSSRTDSEQYF.

The J gene is TRBJ2-5, the V gene TRBV28; a weak D match, TRBD2 (6 bases). The CDR3 sequence is 13 residues long. The V end was cut by 6 bases, the J end by 7 bases, with 15 bases between. The germline CDR1 and CDR2 sequences are MDHEN and SYDVKM. The DNA of the CDR3 is TGTGCCAGCAGCCTTAACGTGGGAGGGACCCAGTACTTC. Translating gives CASSLNVGGTQYF.

The chain carries TRBV28 and TRBJ1-2; 7 bases are a match to TRBD1. CDR1 is MDHEN, CDR2 SYDVKM, per germline. V was pared by 7 bases and J by 4 bases, with 9 bases of the junction left unmatched. CDR3 length equals 14 residues. In nucleotides, the CDR3 is TGTGCCAGCACCCCCGGGACAGCCTTCTATGGCTACACCTTC. It is translated as CASTPGTAFYGYTF.

The J gene is TRBJ1-2, the V gene TRBV10-2; the D gene is possibly TRBD1 (5 bases). The CDR3 is 12 residues long. Per germline, CDR1 WSHSY and CDR2 SAAADI. Trimming pared 10 bases from V and 7 bases from J, leaving 16 bases between. CDR3 region: CANIKRGGGYTF. CDR3 DNA: TGCGCCAACATTAAACGCGGGGGTGGCTACACCTTC.

This clone was observed a single time. This chain joins TRBV7-3 and TRBJ2-2, with 10 bases matching TRBD2. The CDR3 sequence is 17 residues long. Germline V gene data show CDR1 as SGHTA and CDR2 as FQGTGA. The V and J ends lost 5 bases and 6 bases, in that order; junction bases with no gene match: 12. The CDR3: CASSTHRLAGESGELFF. DNA for the CDR3: TGTGCCAGCAGCACCCATAGGCTAGCGGGAGAATCCGGGGAGCTGTTTTTT.

The gene calls are TRBV28 and TRBJ2-7; 9 nucleotides match TRBD2. J lost 9 bases, V lost 3 bases, and 6 bases had no gene match. Germline V gene data show CDR1 as MDHEN and CDR2 as SYDVKM. The CDR3 extends over 13 amino acids. CDR3 sequence reads: CASSFGGGEVQYF. The CDR3 DNA reads TGTGCCAGCAGTTTCGGCGGGGGGGAAGTGCAGTACTTC. Variable domain in full (rest from reference TRBV28 and TRBJ2-7): DVKVTQSSRYLVKRTGEKVFLECVQDMDHENMFWYRQDPGLGLRLIYFSYDVKMKEKGDIPEGYSVSREKKERFSLILESASTNQTSMYLCASSFGGGEVQYFGPGTRLTVT.

V usage is TRBV7-9 and J usage is TRBJ2-5; 7 nucleotides agree with TRBD1. V shed 5 bases, J shed 5 bases, and the junction held 5 bases outside the gene matches. This CDR3 has 13 amino acids. CDR1 is SEHNR, CDR2 FQNEAQ, per germline (reference sequence). The CDR3, as DNA: TGTGCCAGCAGCCAAGACAGGGCGGAGACCCAGTACTTC. This gives the protein CASSQDRAETQYF.

The table lists this clone with a count of one. The chain uses TRBV10-3 and TRBJ2-4; D gene ambiguous. V lost 10 bases, J lost 7 bases, and 14 bases lay in between. Germline V lookup: CDR1 ENHRY, CDR2 SYGVKD. This CDR3 comprises 12 residues. CDR3 nucleotides: TGTGCCACCACCGCCCCCGGGAACATTCAGTACTTC. It specifies CATTAPGNIQYF.

This chain connects TRBV4-1 to TRBJ2-7; D may be TRBD2 (5 bases). The CDR3 runs to 15 residues. Germline CDR1 MGHRA, CDR2 YSYEKL. V lost 0 bases to trimming and J lost 3 bases, with 12 bases between them. Here the CDR3 reads CASSQEKDRGYEQYF. In DNA, the CDR3 is TGCGCCAGCAGCCAAGAGAAGGACCGGGGCTACGAGCAGTACTTC.

V gene TRBV19 combines with J gene TRBJ1-2; D remains unclear. Germline CDR1 is LNHDA and CDR2 is SQIVND (reference sequence). V lost 4 bases and J lost 4, with 7 bases in between. This CDR3 has 12 residues. The CDR3: CASSSDIYGYTF. For the CDR3, the DNA is TGTGCCAGTAGTAGCGACATCTATGGCTACACCTTC.

V is TRBV7-8 and J is TRBJ1-2; D ambiguous. The CDR3 is 15 amino acids. Germline V lookup: CDR1 SGHVS, CDR2 FQNEAQ. V was pared by 1 base and J by 4 bases, with 13 bases between. This chain's CDR3 is CASSLVLGDGYGYTF. Here the CDR3 DNA reads TGTGCCAGCAGCTTAGTTCTCGGAGATGGCTATGGCTACACCTTC.

The chain has TRBV7-2 and TRBJ2-5; 9 bases match TRBD1. Losses at the gene ends were 5 bases for V and 7 bases for J; bases not matched to a gene: 11. CDR3 length: 15 amino acids. The V gene's germline CDR1 is SGHTA and CDR2 FQGNSA. CDR3 sequence reads: CASSTSGTGKGTQYF. DNA of the CDR3: TGTGCCAGCAGCACCTCCGGGACAGGGAAGGGGACCCAGTACTTC.

The chain is built from TRBV11-3 and TRBJ2-3; possibly TRBD2 for D (6 bases). CDR3 length: 14 amino acids. Trimming left V 6 bases short and J 2 bases short, with 12 bases between. Germline V gene data show CDR1 as SGHNT and CDR2 as YENEEA. CDR3 in DNA: TGTGCCAGCAGTACCCGGGACTTCACAGATACGCAGTATTTT. Translation: CASSTRDFTDTQYF.

The chain joins TRBV29-1 to TRBJ1-1; D unresolved. This CDR3 is built from 14 residues. V lost 3 bases and J 0 bases, leaving 11 bases between the germline ends. Germline-derived CDR1 and CDR2 are SQVTM and ANQGSEA. DNA for the CDR3: TGCAGCGTTGATACCGGTGGAGTGAACACTGAAGCTTTCTTT. Translating it yields CSVDTGGVNTEAFF.